The 26 T cell receptor beta chains in this list originate from one sample, sequenced in a study of blood T cell repertoires in COVID-19. Repertoires were generated with immunoSEQ multiplex PCR, while TCRdb's copy carries only in-frame clones and drops some. The sample has approximately 220,000 clones; around 84% are singletons. The material sequenced was peripheral blood. Receptor source: a man between 60 and 70 years old with acute or convalescent COVID-19.

The chain has TRBV6-2 or TRBV6-3 and TRBJ2-1; 7 nucleotides align to TRBD2. The length of the CDR3 is 16 residues. The V gene end was trimmed by 5 bases and the J gene end by 5 bases; junction bases not matched to a gene: 12. Germline lookup yields CDR1 MNHEY and CDR2 SVGEGT. The CDR3 bases are TGTGCCAGCAGTCCCCTAACCGGGACTACGAACAATGAGCAGTTCTTC. It encodes CASSPLTGTTNNEQFF.

This clone showed up just once. The chain links TRBV7-9 to TRBJ2-5; TRBD1 might be the D (5 bases). The CDR3 is made up of 14 amino acids. Per germline, CDR1 SEHNR and CDR2 FQNEAQ (reference sequence). Trimming left V 5 bases short and J 1 base short, with 11 bases between. CDR3 coding DNA: TGTGCCAGCAGCGCCGTGGGGCCCCAAGAGACCCAGTACTTC. The encoded protein is CASSAVGPQETQYF.

The rearrangement joins TRBV15 to TRBJ2-5; D possibly corresponds to TRBD1 (6 bases). The germline V gene encodes CDR1 LNHNV and CDR2 YYDKDF (reference sequence). CDR3 length: 17 amino acids. V lost 5 bases, J lost 4 bases, and 23 bases lay in between. CDR3 protein: CATSAPGGRGERETQYF. The CDR3 DNA reads as TGTGCCACCAGCGCCCCCGGCGGCAGGGGTGAGAGAGAGACCCAGTACTTC.

The chain is built from TRBV9 and TRBJ2-3; no clear D gene. The germline V gene has CDR1 SGDLS and CDR2 YYNGEE. The V end lost 4 bases, the J end lost 9 bases, and 12 bases lay between the germline ends. The CDR3 contains 12 residues. The CDR3 protein is CASSLIPETQYF. In DNA form, the CDR3 reads TGTGCCAGCAGCCTCATCCCCGAGACGCAGTATTTT.

V and J are TRBV19 and TRBJ1-1, with a weak D call TRBD1 (5 bases). The V gene lost 4 bases and the J gene lost 7 bases, with 13 bases spanning the gap. Looked up from germline, CDR1 is LNHDA and CDR2 is SQIVND (reference sequence). CDR3 size: 13 residues. Here the CDR3 DNA reads TGTGCCAGTAGTACCCTTGGGGGGGATGAAGCTTTCTTT. Its protein product is CASSTLGGDEAFF.

This clone was counted once. The chain has TRBV7-2 and TRBJ1-6; D is unclear. V was pared by 3 bases and J by 5 bases, with 11 bases between. The germline CDR1 and CDR2 sequences are SGHTA and FQGNSA. The CDR3 is 15 residues long. In DNA, the CDR3 is TGTGCCAGCAGCTTTTCAACCGGGGATAATTCACCCCTCCACTTT. Residues: CASSFSTGDNSPLHF.

This sequence joins TRBV3-1 (or the pseudogene TRBV3-2) and TRBJ1-2; TRBD1 matches 8 bases. The CDR3 is 14 residues long. The V gene's germline CDR1 is LGHDT and CDR2 YNNKEL (reference sequence). The ends lost 4 bases at V and 7 bases at J; junction bases unmatched: 8. The CDR3 reads CASSRTGLGSGYTF. Written as DNA, the CDR3 is TGTGCCAGCAGCCGGACAGGGCTCGGAAGTGGCTACACCTTC.

Only one count was recorded for this clone. The V gene is TRBV20-1, the J gene TRBJ2-2; D is undetermined. Germline-derived CDR1 and CDR2 are DFQATT and SNEGSKA (reference sequence). The CDR3 has 13 amino acids. Deletions cut 3 bases from V and 4 bases from J, with 9 bases between. The chain's CDR3 is CSASAGFTGELFF. The DNA of the CDR3 is TGCAGTGCTAGTGCCGGGTTCACCGGGGAGCTGTTTTTT.

The chain joins TRBV7-8 to TRBJ1-1; D might be TRBD1 (5 bases). CDR1 is SGHVS, CDR2 FQNEAQ, per germline. Deletions cut 3 bases from V and 0 bases from J, with 8 bases between. The CDR3 totals 14 residues. CDR3 DNA: TGTGCCAGCAGCTTCGCAGGGCTGAACACTGAAGCTTTCTTT. Residues: CASSFAGLNTEAFF.

This clone was counted between two and nine times. The chain is built from TRBV19 and TRBJ1-6; 8 bases are shared with TRBD1. CDR1 is LNHDA and CDR2 is SQIVND in the germline V gene (reference sequence). With V trimmed by 4 bases and J by 5 bases, 4 bases remained unmatched. The CDR3 loop spans 15 amino acids. CDR3 in DNA: TGTGCCAGTAGTAACCGACAGGGGAATAATTCACCCCTCCACTTT. Its protein is CASSNRQGNNSPLHF. Complete variable domain (other parts from reference TRBV19 and TRBJ1-6): DGGITQSPKYLFRKEGQNVTLSCEQNLNHDAMYWYRQDPGQGLRLIYYSQIVNDFQKGDIAEGYSVSREKKESFPLTVTSAQKNPTAFYLCASSNRQGNNSPLHFGNGTRLTVT.

The chain recombines TRBV19 with TRBJ2-2, with 12 bases identical to TRBD1. The germline V gene encodes CDR1 LNHDA and CDR2 SQIVND (reference sequence). This CDR3 is 16 amino acids long. Unmatched junction bases numbered 4, after V lost 4 bases and J lost 4 bases. In DNA, the CDR3 is TGTGCCAGTAGTAGGGGACAGGGGGCAGGCACCGGGGAGCTGTTTTTT. Translating it yields CASSRGQGAGTGELFF.

This chain joins TRBV28 and TRBJ2-3; D possibly corresponds to TRBD2 (6 bases). Germline assignment: CDR1 MDHEN and CDR2 SYDVKM. The V end lost 5 bases, the J end lost 5 bases, and 20 bases lay between the germline ends. CDR3 length equals 16 residues. CDR3 residues: CASSPQGARGIDTQYF. The CDR3 DNA is TGTGCCAGCAGTCCGCAAGGAGCTCGGGGGATAGATACGCAGTATTTT.

This clone occurred once. The V call is TRBV19, the J call TRBJ1-4, with a possible D match to TRBD1 (5 bases). The CDR3 spans 18 residues. The germline CDR1 and CDR2 sequences are LNHDA and SQIVND (reference sequence). V dropped 11 bases and J dropped 0 bases, with 25 bases sitting between them. This chain's CDR3 is CAVADRGVGFPTNEKLFF. The CDR3 region has the DNA TGTGCCGTGGCCGACCGGGGGGTAGGCTTCCCAACTAATGAAAAACTGTTTTTT.

The chain employs TRBV19 and TRBJ2-6; D unclear. This CDR3 contains 14 residues. The germline V gene has CDR1 LNHDA and CDR2 SQIVND (reference sequence). V dropped 9 bases and J dropped 4 bases, with 13 bases sitting between them. CDR3 amino acids: CASRLGTGANVLTF. Here the CDR3 DNA reads TGTGCCAGCCGATTGGGCACCGGGGCCAACGTCCTGACTTTC.

The chain links TRBV6-5 to TRBJ2-7; 9 nucleotides match TRBD1. CDR1 is MNHEY, CDR2 SVGAGI, per germline. Germline trimming cut 6 bases from V and 0 bases from J; bases unmatched to any gene: 3. This CDR3 spans 14 amino acids. In nucleotides, the CDR3 is TGTGCCAGCAGCGGACAGGGGATCTCCTACGAGCAGTACTTC. This gives the protein CASSGQGISYEQYF.

The rearrangement joins TRBV5-1 to TRBJ2-6; weak D call: TRBD1 (7 bases). CDR3 length: 18 amino acids. V was cut by 3 bases and J by 0 bases, with 16 bases left in between. Germline CDR1 and CDR2: SGHRS and YFSETQ. In DNA, the CDR3 is TGCGCCAGCAGCTGGAGGGACAGACCAACCTCTGGGGCCAACGTCCTGACTTTC. Its translation: CASSWRDRPTSGANVLTF.

This clone occurred a few times. This CDR3 is CASSSYRDLTNYGYTF. CDR3 nucleotides: TGCGCCAGCAGCAGCTACAGGGACCTTACCAACTATGGCTACACCTTC. V usage is TRBV5-1 and J usage is TRBJ1-2, with TRBD1 as a possible D gene (6 bases). Germline V gives CDR1 SGHRS, CDR2 YFSETQ. This CDR3 is built from 16 residues. Trimming removed 4 bases from V and 2 bases from J, with 18 bases in between.

The rearrangement joins TRBV28 to TRBJ1-4; 10 nucleotides agree with TRBD1. V was clipped by 5 bases and J by 5 bases; unmatched bases: 2. The CDR3 totals 14 residues. CDR1 is MDHEN and CDR2 is SYDVKM in the germline V gene. The CDR3 bases are TGTGCCAGCAGTCCGGGACAGGGGAATGAAAAACTGTTTTTT. Its translation is CASSPGQGNEKLFF. The full variable domain, completed using reference TRBV28 and TRBJ1-4, is DVKVTQSSRYLVKRTGEKVFLECVQDMDHENMFWYRQDPGLGLRLIYFSYDVKMKEKGDIPEGYSVSREKKERFSLILESASTNQTSMYLCASSPGQGNEKLFFGSGTQLSVL.

The chain links TRBV5-1 to TRBJ2-7; possibly TRBD2 for D (5 bases). The V and J ends lost 1 base and 7 bases respectively, with 18 bases between them. CDR3 length equals 15 residues. Germline V gives CDR1 SGHRS, CDR2 YFSETQ. The DNA of the CDR3 is TGCGCCAGCAGCTTGTTCCTCACCGGTACGGGGGAGCAGTACTTC. Its translation: CASSLFLTGTGEQYF.

Here the CDR3 reads CASSAAGALTDTQYF. The CDR3 bases are TGTGCCAGCAGCGCAGCGGGGGCCTTAACAGATACGCAGTATTTT. This chain links TRBV9 with TRBJ2-3; 8 bases map to TRBD2. Germline CDR1 is SGDLS and CDR2 is YYNGEE. The CDR3 totals 15 residues. J lost 3 bases, V lost 3 bases, and 6 bases had no gene match.

This sequence joins TRBV11-2 and TRBJ1-1, with unresolved D. CDR1 is SGHAT, CDR2 FQNNGV, per germline. The V end lost 2 bases, the J end lost 4 bases, and 5 bases lay between the germline ends. The CDR3 extends over 12 amino acids. The CDR3 region has the DNA TGTGCCAGCAGCTTATCGGGCACTGAAGCTTTCTTT. Protein sequence: CASSLSGTEAFF. Full variable domain (rest looked up from reference TRBV11-2 and TRBJ1-1): EAGVAQSPRYKIIEKRQSVAFWCNPISGHATLYWYQQILGQGPKLLIQFQNNGVVDDSQLPKDRFSAERLKGVDSTLKIQPAKLEDSAVYLCASSLSGTEAFFGQGTRLTVV.

The chain uses TRBV4-3 and TRBJ1-4, with unresolved D. Germline lookup yields CDR1 LGHNA and CDR2 YSLEER. This CDR3 comprises 15 residues. V was clipped by 0 bases and J by 3 bases, with 8 bases between them. CDR3 protein: CASSQDLPSNEKLFF. DNA for the CDR3: TGCGCCAGCAGCCAAGATCTTCCCTCTAATGAAAAACTGTTTTTT.

This sequence joins TRBV9 and TRBJ1-6, with 10 bases that match TRBD1. Germline assignment: CDR1 SGDLS and CDR2 YYNGEE. This CDR3 is built from 14 residues. Trimming removed 3 bases from V and 14 bases from J; junction bases left unmatched: 8. This CDR3 is CASSAGQGTMTLHF. The CDR3 nucleotides are TGTGCCAGCAGCGCGGGACAGGGGACTATGACCCTCCACTTT.

This chain uses TRBV27 with TRBJ2-7, with D possibly TRBD1 on 6 matching bases. V was trimmed by 2 bases and J by 0 bases, leaving 23 bases between them. Germline V CDR1 and CDR2: MNHEY, SMNVEV (reference sequence). This CDR3 comprises 19 residues. CDR3 coding DNA: TGTGCCAGCAGTTTAAGGATAGAAGGGGGACCCACCTCCTCCTACGAGCAGTACTTC. This encodes CASSLRIEGGPTSSYEQYF.

The rearrangement links TRBV18 to TRBJ1-1; a possible D gene is TRBD1 (6 bases). Trimming took off 2 bases at V and 4 bases at J, with 11 bases between the two ends. The CDR3 covers 14 residues. Germline V CDR1 and CDR2: KGHSH, LQKENI. CDR3 in amino acids: CASSPGGRGTEAFF. CDR3 DNA: TGTGCCAGCTCACCAGGGGGCAGGGGCACTGAAGCTTTCTTT.

J is TRBJ2-1 and V is TRBV7-2; TRBD1 matches 11 bases. Per the germline V gene, CDR1 is SGHTA and CDR2 is FQGNSA. The ends lost 5 bases at V and 9 bases at J; junction bases unmatched: 6. The CDR3 is 14 residues long. The CDR3 DNA reads TGTGCCAGCAGCCCGGACAGGGGGCGCGGTGAGCAGTTCTTC. Its translation: CASSPDRGRGEQFF.